This T cell receptor beta chain was sequenced for a study of Ad26.COV2.S vaccination and SARS-CoV-2 variants. TCRdb keeps only in-frame clones here, not all; method: immunoSEQ multiplex PCR. The sample lists about 350,000 clones, 88% occurring once. Indicated treatment: roughly 18 received Ad26.COV2.S at low or high dose, single or two shots; roughly five received placebo; per-sample allocation not given. Samples analyzed were those drawn on day 63 after the first vaccine or placebo injection. A single count supports this clone. The CDR3 totals 16 residues. With V trimmed by 4 bases and J by 2 bases, 11 bases remained unmatched. The germline gives CDR1 MNHEY, CDR2 SMNVEV (reference sequence).

The sample here was peripheral blood, taken in a trial of Ad26.COV2.S vaccine versus placebo. The clonotype comes from a person aged 18-65 years who received the Ad26.COV2.S COVID-19 vaccine or a placebo. The J gene is TRBJ2-7, the V gene TRBV27, with TRBD1 identical over 7 bases. The CDR3 sequence is CASSSDRALSTYEQYF. The CDR3 nucleotides are TGTGCCAGCAGTTCAGACAGGGCTCTCTCGACCTACGAGCAGTACTTC.